A selection of T cell receptor beta chains follows, all from one sample in a study of PD-1 blockade in classical Hodgkin lymphoma. TCRdb's copy holds only in-frame clones and misses some; the assay was immunoSEQ multiplex PCR. The data contain roughly 1,200 clones, around 84% of them seen just once; the ten biggest clones take up around 60%. Sample: peripheral blood mononuclear cells (PBMCs), taken at baseline. The receptors shown here come from a human donor with classical Hodgkin lymphoma. Both conserved end residues are part of each CDR3. The D gene is left open where the match is weak. Size tells how often a clone was seen (once, few, many) or the class of an expanded clone, and some rows leave it out.

clone size	D gene	V gene	J gene	CDR3 protein	CDR3 DNA
.	.	TRBV30	TRBJ1-2	CALVLGGSFHGYTF	TGTGCCCTAGTGTTAGGTGGCAGTTTTCATGGCTACACCTTC
.	.	TRBV4-1	TRBJ2-1	CASSQNGAGDSYNEQFF	TGCGCCAGCAGCCAAAATGGGGCAGGGGACTCCTACAATGAGCAGTTCTTC
.	.	TRBV5-4	TRBJ1-3	CASSLWASHGNTIYF	TGTGCCAGCAGCCTCTGGGCGAGCCACGGAAACACCATATATTTT
.	.	TRBV6-6	TRBJ1-1	CASSYNQANTEAFF	TGTGCCAGCAGTTACAACCAAGCGAACACTGAAGCTTTCTTT
.	TRBD1	TRBV9	TRBJ2-5	CASAPGRQGGRGETQYF	TGTGCCAGCGCACCCGGTCGACAGGGGGGACGGGGGGAGACCCAGTACTTC
.	.	TRBV7-5	TRBJ2-3	CASSLASGNTDTQYF	TGTGCCAGCAGCTTGGCTAGCGGTAACACAGATACGCAGTATTTT
.	.	TRBV30	TRBJ1-2	CAWSVLAESNGYTF	TGTGCCTGGAGTGTATTGGCAGAGTCTAATGGCTACACCTTC
.	.	TRBV9	TRBJ1-6	CASSPRGDYNSPLHF	TGTGCCAGCAGCCCCCGGGGCGACTATAATTCACCCCTCCACTTT
once	TRBD1	TRBV4-1	TRBJ1-6	CASSRGQQFSYNSPLHF	TGCGCCAGCAGCCGGGGACAGCAATTCTCCTATAATTCACCCCTCCACTTT
.	TRBD1	TRBV7-9	TRBJ1-6	CASSSTGVYNSPLHF	TGTGCCAGCAGCTCTACAGGGGTTTATAATTCACCCCTCCACTTT
.	.	TRBV5-8	TRBJ2-6	CASWSDHPQSRANVLTF	TGTGCCAGCTGGTCAGATCATCCACAAAGTCGGGCCAACGTCCTGACTTTC
.	TRBD1	TRBV5-4	TRBJ1-2	CASSLGTAYGYTF	TGTGCCAGCAGCCTAGGGACAGCCTATGGCTACACCTTC
.	.	TRBV7-6	TRBJ2-2	CASSSGPDTNTGELFF	TGTGCCAGCAGCTCCGGCCCGGACACTAACACCGGGGAGCTGTTTTTT
.	TRBD2	TRBV5-6	TRBJ2-3	CASSTQRDTDTQYF	TGTGCCAGCAGCACCCAGCGGGATACAGATACGCAGTATTTT
.	TRBD1	TRBV5-6	TRBJ2-5	CACRGAGGGETQYF	TGTGCCTGCCGAGGGGCAGGGGGCGGGGAGACCCAGTACTTC
.	TRBD1	TRBV6-5	TRBJ2-2	CASSYRGPGELFF	TGTGCCAGCAGTTACAGGGGGCCGGGGGAGCTGTTTTTT
.	.	TRBV2	TRBJ1-6	CASSETGVFNSPLHF	TGTGCCAGCAGTGAGACAGGAGTTTTTAATTCACCCCTCCACTTT
few	.	TRBV7-7	TRBJ2-3	CASSERWATDTQYF	TGTGCCAGCAGCGAACGGTGGGCGACAGATACGCAGTATTTT
.	TRBD1	TRBV10-3	TRBJ2-3	CAIRDRVGPSGTDTQYF	TGTGCCATCCGGGACAGGGTGGGTCCCTCGGGCACAGATACGCAGTATTTT
.	TRBD1	TRBV5-6	TRBJ1-1	CASSSDRGNTEAFF	TGTGCCAGCAGCTCGGACAGGGGAAACACTGAAGCTTTCTTT
once	TRBD1	TRBV6-5	TRBJ1-1	CASSYLRGDRGIEAFF	TGTGCCAGCAGTTACCTCCGGGGGGACAGGGGTATTGAAGCTTTCTTT
large	TRBD2	TRBV2	TRBJ2-3	CASSATSGRTDTQYF	TGTGCCAGCAGTGCGACTAGCGGGAGAACAGATACGCAGTATTTT
.	.	TRBV19	TRBJ1-1	CASRRRGTEAFF	TGTGCCAGTAGGAGGAGGGGCACTGAAGCTTTCTTT
.	.	TRBV12-1	TRBJ2-6	CASSDVSVGQSRANVLTF	TGTGCCAGCAGCGACGTCTCTGTAGGACAAAGTCGGGCCAACGTCCTGACTTTC
once	TRBD1	TRBV5-6	TRBJ1-2	CASSFGRGRTSNYGYTF	TGTGCCAGCAGCTTCGGCAGGGGGCGGACTTCGAACTATGGCTACACCTTC
.	.	TRBV6-5	TRBJ2-2	CASSYRWLIGELFF	TGTGCCAGCAGTTACCGGTGGCTCATCGGGGAGCTGTTTTTT
.	.	TRBV27	TRBJ2-1	CASSFSGGSRGWGEQFF	TGTGCCAGCAGTTTCTCCGGGGGGAGTAGGGGGTGGGGTGAGCAGTTCTTC
.	.	TRBV18	TRBJ1-4	CASSQTREEKLFF	TGTGCCAGCTCACAAACCCGAGAGGAAAAACTGTTTTTT
.	.	TRBV7-2	TRBJ1-5	CASSSLRGYSNQPQHF	TGTGCCAGCAGCTCCCTGAGGGGCTATAGCAATCAGCCCCAGCATTTT
.	.	TRBV6-6	TRBJ2-1	CASSYATGYNEQFF	TGTGCCAGCAGTTACGCTACAGGGTACAATGAGCAGTTCTTC
.	.	TRBV18	TRBJ2-2	CASTVLAFTGELFF	TGTGCCAGCACCGTACTAGCTTTCACCGGGGAGCTGTTTTTT
.	TRBD1	TRBV2	TRBJ2-2	CASSQGANTGELFF	TGTGCCAGCAGTCAGGGGGCGAACACCGGGGAGCTGTTTTTT
once	.	TRBV29-1	TRBJ2-6	CSVSCSIQSRANVLTF	TGCAGCGTTAGTTGTAGCATACAAAGTCGGGCCAACGTCCTGACTTTC
.	.	TRBV2	TRBJ1-2	CASRILSTADYGYTF	TGTGCCAGCAGAATATTATCTACCGCGGATTATGGCTACACCTTC
.	.	TRBV19	TRBJ2-2	CASSRGAGNTGELFF	TGTGCCAGTAGCCGGGGGGCAGGGAACACCGGGGAGCTGTTTTTT
.	.	TRBV15	TRBJ2-2	CATSAYRVLTGELFF	TGTGCCACCAGCGCATACAGGGTTCTCACCGGGGAGCTGTTTTTT
.	.	TRBV7-3	TRBJ1-1	CASSLTPTGNTEAFF	TGTGCCAGCAGCTTAACTCCGACAGGGAACACTGAAGCTTTCTTT
.	.	TRBV7-2	TRBJ2-3	CASRPNTDTQYF	TGTGCCAGCCGCCCGAACACAGATACGCAGTATTTT
once	.	TRBV6-5	TRBJ2-6	CASSYQGNSGANVLTF	TGTGCCAGCAGTTACCAGGGCAACTCTGGGGCCAACGTCCTGACTTTC
.	.	TRBV2	TRBJ1-1	CASSVGQTEAFF	TGTGCCAGCAGTGTTGGACAGACTGAAGCTTTCTTT
.	.	TRBV6-6	TRBJ1-1	CASSYSGNDAFF	TGTGCCAGCAGTTACTCGGGCAATGACGCTTTCTTT
.	.	TRBV19	TRBJ1-1	CASRQISVTEAFF	TGTGCCAGCCGACAGATTTCGGTCACTGAAGCTTTCTTT
.	.	TRBV6-7	TRBJ2-3	CAISFGPPGGTDTQYF	TGTGCCATCTCATTCGGACCTCCGGGGGGCACAGATACGCAGTATTTT
.	TRBD1	TRBV7-2	TRBJ1-1	CASSSLIHRGTEAFF	TGTGCCAGCAGCTCACTGATCCACAGGGGAACTGAAGCTTTCTTT
.	.	TRBV5-4	TRBJ1-1	CASSPGGVMNTEAFF	TGTGCCAGCAGCCCCGGGGGCGTCATGAACACTGAAGCTTTCTTT
.	TRBD1	TRBV28	TRBJ1-4	CASSTGGGTNEKLFF	TGTGCCAGCAGTACAGGGGGAGGAACTAATGAAAAACTGTTTTTT
.	TRBD1	TRBV7-9	TRBJ1-2	CASSILQGDDGYTF	TGTGCCAGCAGCATTCTACAGGGGGACGATGGCTACACCTTC
.	.	TRBV4-1	TRBJ1-2	CASSPALGRGYGYTF	TGCGCCAGCAGCCCCGCTTTAGGGAGGGGCTATGGCTACACCTTC
.	.	TRBV5-5	TRBJ1-6	CASSLAGSSYNSPLHF	TGTGCCAGCAGCTTGGCCGGGAGCTCCTATAATTCACCCCTCCACTTT